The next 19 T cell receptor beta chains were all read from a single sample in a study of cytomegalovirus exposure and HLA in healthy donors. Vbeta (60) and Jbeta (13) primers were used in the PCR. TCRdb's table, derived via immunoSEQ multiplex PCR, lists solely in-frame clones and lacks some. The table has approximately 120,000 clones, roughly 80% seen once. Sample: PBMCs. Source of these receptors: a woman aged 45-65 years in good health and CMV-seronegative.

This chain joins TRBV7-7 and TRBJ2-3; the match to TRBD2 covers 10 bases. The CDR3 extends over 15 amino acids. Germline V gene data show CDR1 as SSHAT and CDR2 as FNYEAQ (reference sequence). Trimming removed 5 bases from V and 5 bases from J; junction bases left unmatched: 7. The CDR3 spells CASSLSGRAQDTQYF. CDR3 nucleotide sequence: TGTGCCAGCAGCCTAAGCGGGAGGGCCCAAGATACGCAGTATTTT.

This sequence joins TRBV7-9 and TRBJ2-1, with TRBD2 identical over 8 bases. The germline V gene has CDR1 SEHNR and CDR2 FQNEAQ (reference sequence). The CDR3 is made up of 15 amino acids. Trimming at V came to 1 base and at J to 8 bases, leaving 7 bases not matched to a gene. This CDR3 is CASSLEDGLADEQFF. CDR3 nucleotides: TGTGCCAGCAGCTTAGAGGACGGACTAGCCGATGAGCAGTTCTTC.

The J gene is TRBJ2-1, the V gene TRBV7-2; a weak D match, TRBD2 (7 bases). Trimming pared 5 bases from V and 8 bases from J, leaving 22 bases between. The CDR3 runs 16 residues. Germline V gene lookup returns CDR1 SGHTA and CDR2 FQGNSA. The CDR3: CASSPSGGRTGHEQFF. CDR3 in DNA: TGTGCCAGCAGCCCCTCGGGGGGCAGGACGGGGCATGAGCAGTTCTTC.

Written as DNA, the CDR3 is TGCGCCAGCAGCCACCGTGGCGGGAGGGCCGCCTACGAGCAGTACTTC. This encodes CASSHRGGRAAYEQYF. J is TRBJ2-7 and V is TRBV4-1; TRBD2 agrees at 9 bases. The CDR3 totals 16 residues. Germline V lookup: CDR1 MGHRA, CDR2 YSYEKL. V lost 3 bases and J lost 2; bases outside the gene matches: 8.

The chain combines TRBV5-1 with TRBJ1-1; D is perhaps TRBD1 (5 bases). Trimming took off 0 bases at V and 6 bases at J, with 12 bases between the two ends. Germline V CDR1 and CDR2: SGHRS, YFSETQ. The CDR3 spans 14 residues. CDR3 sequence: CASSLVQGTSEAFF. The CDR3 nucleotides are TGCGCCAGCAGCTTGGTCCAGGGAACTTCTGAAGCTTTCTTT.

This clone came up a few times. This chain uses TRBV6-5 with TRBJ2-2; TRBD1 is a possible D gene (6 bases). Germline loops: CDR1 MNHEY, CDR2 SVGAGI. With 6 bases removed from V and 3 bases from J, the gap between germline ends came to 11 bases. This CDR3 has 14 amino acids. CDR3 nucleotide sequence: TGTGCCAGCAGAACAGGGATGGACACCGGGGAGCTGTTTTTT. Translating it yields CASRTGMDTGELFF.

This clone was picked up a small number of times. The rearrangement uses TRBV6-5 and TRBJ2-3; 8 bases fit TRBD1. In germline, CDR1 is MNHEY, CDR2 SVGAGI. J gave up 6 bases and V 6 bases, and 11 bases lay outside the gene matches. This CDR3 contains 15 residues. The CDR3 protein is CASSGHRGVMDTQYF. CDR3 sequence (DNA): TGTGCCAGCAGCGGACACAGGGGGGTTATGGATACGCAGTATTTT.

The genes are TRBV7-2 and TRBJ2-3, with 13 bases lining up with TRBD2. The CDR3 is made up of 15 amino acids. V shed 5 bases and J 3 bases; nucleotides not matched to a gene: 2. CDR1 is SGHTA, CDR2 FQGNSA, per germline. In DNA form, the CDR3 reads TGTGCCAGCAGCAAGGGACTAGCGGGGACAGATACGCAGTATTTT. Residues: CASSKGLAGTDTQYF.

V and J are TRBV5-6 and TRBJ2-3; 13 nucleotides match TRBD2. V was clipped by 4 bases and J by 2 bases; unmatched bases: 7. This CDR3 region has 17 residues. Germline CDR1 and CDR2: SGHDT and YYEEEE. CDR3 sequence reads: CASSILGTSGVTDTQYF. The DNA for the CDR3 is TGTGCCAGCAGCATTTTAGGGACTAGCGGGGTCACAGATACGCAGTATTTT.

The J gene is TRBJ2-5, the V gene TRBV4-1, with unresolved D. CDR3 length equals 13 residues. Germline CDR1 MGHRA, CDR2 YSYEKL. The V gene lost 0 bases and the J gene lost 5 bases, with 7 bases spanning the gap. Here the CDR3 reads CASSQDREETQYF. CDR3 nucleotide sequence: TGCGCCAGCAGCCAAGATCGAGAGGAGACCCAGTACTTC.

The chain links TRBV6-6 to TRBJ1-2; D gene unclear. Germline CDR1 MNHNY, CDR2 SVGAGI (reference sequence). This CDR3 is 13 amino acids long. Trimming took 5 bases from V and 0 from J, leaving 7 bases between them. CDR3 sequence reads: CASSPTPNYGYTF. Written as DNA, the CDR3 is TGTGCCAGCAGTCCTACCCCTAACTATGGCTACACCTTC.

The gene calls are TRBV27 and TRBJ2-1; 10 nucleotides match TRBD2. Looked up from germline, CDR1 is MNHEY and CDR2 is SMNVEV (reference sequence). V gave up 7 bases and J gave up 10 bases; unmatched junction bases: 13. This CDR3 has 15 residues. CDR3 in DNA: TGTGCCAGCAAAGGCAGCCTAGCGGGAGCCCGGGAGCAGTTCTTC. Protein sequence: CASKGSLAGAREQFF.

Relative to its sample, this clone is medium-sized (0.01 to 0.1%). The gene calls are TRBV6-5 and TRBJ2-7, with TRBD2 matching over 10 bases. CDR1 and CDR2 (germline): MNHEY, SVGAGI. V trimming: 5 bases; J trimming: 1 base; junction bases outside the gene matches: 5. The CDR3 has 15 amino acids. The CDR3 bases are TGTGCCAGCAGTCCTGGACTAGCGGTTTCCTACGAGCAGTACTTC. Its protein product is CASSPGLAVSYEQYF.

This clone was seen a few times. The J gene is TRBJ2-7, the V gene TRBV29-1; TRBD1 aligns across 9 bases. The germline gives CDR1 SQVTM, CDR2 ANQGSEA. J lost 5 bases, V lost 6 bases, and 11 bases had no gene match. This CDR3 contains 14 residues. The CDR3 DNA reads TGCAGCGTCCCTGGGACAGGGAGTTACCACGAGCAGTACTTC. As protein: CSVPGTGSYHEQYF.

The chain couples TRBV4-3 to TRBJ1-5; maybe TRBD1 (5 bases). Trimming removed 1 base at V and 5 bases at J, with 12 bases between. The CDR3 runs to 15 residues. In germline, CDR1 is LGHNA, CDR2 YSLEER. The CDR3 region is CASSQGTAGYQPQHF. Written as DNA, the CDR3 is TGCGCCAGCAGCCAAGGTACGGCAGGGTATCAGCCCCAGCATTTT.

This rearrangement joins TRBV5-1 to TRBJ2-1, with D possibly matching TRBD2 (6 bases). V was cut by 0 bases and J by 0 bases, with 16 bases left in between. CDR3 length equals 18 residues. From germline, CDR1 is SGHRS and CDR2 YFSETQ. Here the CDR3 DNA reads TGCGCCAGCAGCTTGGACGGGAGTACTCATGGCTCCTACAATGAGCAGTTCTTC. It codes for CASSLDGSTHGSYNEQFF.

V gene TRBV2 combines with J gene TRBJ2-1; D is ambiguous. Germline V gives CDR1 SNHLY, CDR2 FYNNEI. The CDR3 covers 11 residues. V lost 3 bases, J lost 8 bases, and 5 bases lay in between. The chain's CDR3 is CASSDPDEQFF. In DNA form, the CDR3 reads TGTGCCAGCAGTGACCCGGATGAGCAGTTCTTC.

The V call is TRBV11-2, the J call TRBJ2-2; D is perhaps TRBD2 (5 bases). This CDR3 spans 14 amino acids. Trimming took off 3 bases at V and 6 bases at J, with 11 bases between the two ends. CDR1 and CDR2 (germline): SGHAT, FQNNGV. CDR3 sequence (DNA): TGTGCCAGCAGCTTTCACAGTAGCGCCGGGGAGCTGTTTTTT. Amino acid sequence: CASSFHSSAGELFF. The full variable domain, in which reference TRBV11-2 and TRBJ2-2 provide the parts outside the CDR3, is EAGVAQSPRYKIIEKRQSVAFWCNPISGHATLYWYQQILGQGPKLLIQFQNNGVVDDSQLPKDRFSAERLKGVDSTLKIQPAKLEDSAVYLCASSFHSSAGELFFGEGSRLTVL.

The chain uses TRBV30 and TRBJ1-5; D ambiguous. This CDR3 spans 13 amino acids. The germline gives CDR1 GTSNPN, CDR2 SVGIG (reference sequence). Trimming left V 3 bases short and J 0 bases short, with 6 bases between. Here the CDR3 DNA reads TGTGCCTGGAGCACGGGTAGCAATCAGCCCCAGCATTTT. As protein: CAWSTGSNQPQHF.